Each of the 9 T cell receptor beta chains below was sequenced from the same sample in a study of T cells in localized non-small cell lung cancer. TCRdb keeps only in-frame clones here, not all; method: immunoSEQ multiplex PCR. The sample lists 30,000 to 40,000 clones, 88% occurring once. Material: peripheral blood, obtained before any cancer treatment. All receptors come from a woman between 35 and 75 years old with stage I lung adenocarcinoma.

The V gene is TRBV19, the J gene TRBJ1-2; 8 bases match TRBD1. The CDR3 runs to 14 residues. Germline assignment: CDR1 LNHDA and CDR2 SQIVND (reference sequence). V trimming: 6 bases; J trimming: 4 bases; junction bases outside the gene matches: 7. The chain's CDR3 is CASSLGQGVYGYTF. CDR3 DNA sequence: TGTGCCAGTAGCCTAGGACAGGGAGTCTATGGCTACACCTTC.

J is TRBJ1-1 and V is TRBV29-1; possible D gene TRBD1, 5 bases. Germline V gene sequence: CDR1 SQVTM, CDR2 ANQGSEA. With 6 bases removed from V and 10 bases from J, the gap between germline ends came to 15 bases. This CDR3 has 11 amino acids. The CDR3 DNA sequence: TGCAGCGTCGCTCTAGGGGCGGGAGCTTTCTTT. As protein: CSVALGAGAFF.

The V and J genes are TRBV5-1 and TRBJ1-2, with D maybe TRBD1 (6 bases). CDR3 length: 15 residues. Trimming pared 0 bases from V and 4 bases from J, leaving 13 bases between. The germline CDR1 and CDR2 sequences are SGHRS and YFSETQ. The CDR3 here is CASSLATGQAYGYTF. The CDR3 nucleotides are TGCGCCAGCAGCTTGGCCACAGGGCAGGCCTATGGCTACACCTTC.

The J gene is TRBJ2-5, the V gene TRBV27; perhaps D is TRBD1 or TRBD2 (6 bases each). The length of the CDR3 is 18 residues. CDR1 is MNHEY and CDR2 is SMNVEV in the germline V gene (reference sequence). Trimming removed 6 bases at V and 4 bases at J, with 27 bases between. CDR3 sequence reads: CASSRTPGLGGAGETQYF. Here the CDR3 DNA reads TGTGCCAGCAGCCGCACTCCCGGTCTGGGGGGCGCGGGAGAGACCCAGTACTTC.

The rearrangement links TRBV29-1 to TRBJ1-2; 9 nucleotides match TRBD1. The V gene's germline CDR1 is SQVTM and CDR2 ANQGSEA. The CDR3 sequence is 14 residues long. V gave up 7 bases and J gave up 7 bases; unmatched junction bases: 13. The CDR3 loop reads CSGLPGTGTGGYTF. The CDR3 DNA follows: TGCAGCGGCTTACCCGGGACAGGGACCGGTGGCTACACCTTC.

The chain is built from TRBV7-2 and TRBJ2-3; D uncertain. Germline V gives CDR1 SGHTA, CDR2 FQGNSA. V dropped 4 bases and J dropped 1 base, with 6 bases sitting between them. The CDR3 is 13 amino acids. The CDR3 is CASSSLGTDTQYF. CDR3 DNA: TGTGCCAGCAGCTCCTTGGGCACAGATACGCAGTATTTT.

The chain employs TRBV9 and TRBJ2-7; maybe TRBD1 (6 bases). Germline assignment: CDR1 SGDLS and CDR2 YYNGEE. This CDR3 comprises 15 residues. V gave up 4 bases and J gave up 0 bases, with 14 bases separating them. The CDR3 sequence: CASSPHTDSSYEQYF. CDR3 coding DNA: TGTGCCAGCAGCCCCCACACGGACAGCTCCTACGAGCAGTACTTC. The complete variable domain, with remaining parts taken from reference TRBV9 and TRBJ2-7, reads DSGVTQTPKHLITATGQRVTLRCSPRSGDLSVYWYQQSLDQGLQFLIQYYNGEERAKGNILERFSAQQFPDLHSELNLSSLELGDSALYFCASSPHTDSSYEQYFGPGTRLTVT.

This chain uses TRBV6-5 with TRBJ1-6, with 7 bases fitting TRBD1. Germline assignment: CDR1 MNHEY and CDR2 SVGAGI. V lost 0 bases, J lost 9 bases, and 8 bases stayed unmatched. The CDR3 is 16 amino acids. CDR3 sequence (DNA): TGTGCCAGCAGTTACTCCCAGACAGGGATGGGTTCACCCCTCCACTTT. Its translation is CASSYSQTGMGSPLHF.

This clone has just a few counts. The chain combines TRBV6-1 with TRBJ1-1, with D unclear. V lost 2 bases, J lost 9 bases, and 13 bases lay in between. Germline CDR1 is MNHNS and CDR2 is SASEGT. The CDR3 spans 13 residues. As DNA, the CDR3 is TGTGCCAGCAGTGAACGGCAGCAGGATAAAGCTTTCTTT. It codes for CASSERQQDKAFF.